One sample yielded the 26 T cell receptor beta chains listed below, sequenced in a study of control samples from healthy donors and cancer patients. Profiled with immunoSEQ multiplex PCR; TCRdb holds only in-frame clones, not every one. The sample has approximately 100,000 clones; roughly 89% are singletons. The source material was blood. The receptors shown here come from a young man in good health.

This sequence joins TRBV7-9 and TRBJ1-2; 7 positions agree with TRBD1. The CDR3 has 14 residues. V lost 5 bases, J lost 2 bases, and 5 bases stayed unmatched. The germline V gene has CDR1 SEHNR and CDR2 FQNEAQ (reference sequence). The CDR3 reads CASSRDSGNYGYTF. CDR3 coding DNA: TGTGCCAGCAGCCGGGACAGTGGGAACTATGGCTACACCTTC.

The chain uses TRBV9 and TRBJ2-1; TRBD2 agrees at 9 bases. CDR1 is SGDLS and CDR2 is YYNGEE in the germline V gene. Trimming at V came to 1 base and at J to 0 bases, leaving 11 bases not matched to a gene. There are 19 residues in the CDR3. CDR3 nucleotide sequence: TGTGCCAGCAGCGTAAAAGAGAGCGGGAGGCCGAGCTCCTACAATGAGCAGTTCTTC. This sequence encodes CASSVKESGRPSSYNEQFF.

This chain uses TRBV27 with TRBJ1-6, with D tentatively TRBD1 (6 bases). The CDR3 consists of 15 residues. V was shortened by 6 bases and J by 0 bases, with 9 bases between the two germline ends. Germline V gives CDR1 MNHEY, CDR2 SMNVEV (reference sequence). The CDR3 is CASRLQGSYNSPLHF. CDR3 DNA: TGTGCCAGCAGGTTACAGGGCTCCTATAATTCACCCCTCCACTTT.

The gene calls are TRBV3-1 (or the pseudogene TRBV3-2) and TRBJ1-1; a weak D match, TRBD1 (6 bases). The germline V and J ends were trimmed by 0 bases and 4 bases, with 6 bases remaining between them. The CDR3 consists of 13 residues. The germline gives CDR1 LGHDT, CDR2 YNNKEL (reference sequence). The CDR3 loop is CASSQDRGTEAFF. Here the CDR3 DNA reads TGTGCCAGCAGCCAAGACAGGGGCACTGAAGCTTTCTTT.

The J gene is TRBJ2-3, the V gene TRBV2; 7 bases fit TRBD2. CDR1 SNHLY and CDR2 FYNNEI come from the germline V gene. Trimming at V came to 0 bases and at J to 2 bases, leaving 14 bases not matched to a gene. There are 19 residues in the CDR3. CDR3 DNA sequence: TGTGCCAGCAGTGAAGCGCTTGGGTTCAGGACTAGGCTCACAGATACGCAGTATTTT. As protein: CASSEALGFRTRLTDTQYF.

In this sample, this clone turned up a few times. J is TRBJ2-5 and V is TRBV2; D perhaps matches TRBD1 (6 bases). V lost 5 bases and J lost 1, with 11 bases in between. Germline V gene sequence: CDR1 SNHLY, CDR2 FYNNEI. This CDR3 is 14 amino acids long. The DNA for the CDR3 is TGTGCCAGCAGTTACAGGGCAGCCCAAGAGACCCAGTACTTC. Translating it yields CASSYRAAQETQYF.

The chain couples TRBV3-1 (or the pseudogene TRBV3-2) to TRBJ1-3; TRBD1 is a possible D gene (5 bases). The germline V gene has CDR1 LGHDT and CDR2 YNNKEL (reference sequence). The V gene lost 1 base and the J gene lost 0 bases, with 13 bases spanning the gap. The CDR3 has 17 amino acids. The CDR3 bases are TGTGCCAGCAGCCAAGGGGGACCGTCCAACTCTGGAAACACCATATATTTT. Translating it yields CASSQGGPSNSGNTIYF.

This clone appeared once. The rearrangement uses TRBV5-1 and TRBJ2-3; D might be TRBD2 (6 bases). Trimming took 0 bases from V and 0 from J, leaving 11 bases between them. The CDR3 extends over 16 amino acids. The V gene's germline CDR1 is SGHRS and CDR2 YFSETQ. The chain's CDR3 is CASSLGGAGSTDTQYF. CDR3 sequence (DNA): TGCGCCAGCAGCTTGGGAGGGGCGGGAAGCACAGATACGCAGTATTTT. Full variable domain (outside the CDR3, taken from reference TRBV5-1 and TRBJ2-3): KAGVTQTPRYLIKTRGQQVTLSCSPISGHRSVSWYQQTPGQGLQFLFEYFSETQRNKGNFPGRFSGRQFSNSRSEMNVSTLELGDSALYLCASSLGGAGSTDTQYFGPGTRLTVL.

J is TRBJ1-1 and V is TRBV6-2 or TRBV6-3, with D unresolved. Deletions cut 2 bases from V and 1 base from J, with 8 bases between. Germline V gene lookup returns CDR1 MNHEY and CDR2 SVGEGT. CDR3 length: 14 amino acids. Here the CDR3 reads CASSYLSSNTEAFF. Written as DNA, the CDR3 is TGTGCCAGCAGTTACCTCTCATCGAACACTGAAGCTTTCTTT.

As for this clone: The identical CDR3 is also encoded by other nucleotide sequences in the sample. The V gene is TRBV5-1, the J gene TRBJ1-2, with TRBD1 matching over 7 bases. V shed 4 bases, J shed 1 base, and the junction held 10 bases outside the gene matches. The CDR3 consists of 16 residues. CDR1 is SGHRS, CDR2 YFSETQ, per germline. This chain's CDR3 is CASSLVGQASNYGYTF. The DNA for the CDR3 is TGCGCCAGCAGCCTGGTCGGACAGGCAAGTAACTATGGCTACACCTTC.

This chain links TRBV4-1 with TRBJ1-1; D unresolved. Germline loops: CDR1 MGHRA, CDR2 YSYEKL. This CDR3 comprises 15 residues. Trimming removed 2 bases at V and 1 base at J, with 11 bases between. CDR3 sequence reads: CASSQSGLGNTEAFF. CDR3 nucleotides: TGCGCCAGCAGCCAAAGTGGACTGGGGAACACTGAAGCTTTCTTT.

The genes are TRBV27 and TRBJ1-6; D is unclear. Germline loops: CDR1 MNHEY, CDR2 SMNVEV (reference sequence). There are 13 residues in the CDR3. The V end lost 2 bases, the J end lost 10 bases, and 9 bases lay between the germline ends. The CDR3 coding sequence is TGTGCCAGCAGTTTAATTCAGGCGTCACCCCTCCACTTT. Translation gives CASSLIQASPLHF.

The J gene is TRBJ2-7, the V gene TRBV7-2; TRBD1 agrees at 10 bases. Looked up from germline, CDR1 is SGHTA and CDR2 is FQGNSA. CDR3 length: 15 amino acids. With V trimmed by 5 bases and J by 4 bases, 8 bases remained unmatched. The CDR3 region has the DNA TGTGCCAGCAGCGCCCTGACAGGGGGCGCATACGAGCAGTACTTC. Translating gives CASSALTGGAYEQYF.

The chain combines TRBV7-2 with TRBJ1-2; D is undetermined. V lost 5 bases and J 4 bases, leaving 23 bases between the germline ends. The CDR3 is 17 residues long. Germline CDR1 and CDR2: SGHTA and FQGNSA. The CDR3, as DNA: TGTGCCAGCAGCCAGCTTCCACGGGGTCCCTCTTTCTATGGCTACACCTTC. As protein: CASSQLPRGPSFYGYTF. The full variable domain, its missing parts supplied by reference TRBV7-2 and TRBJ1-2, is GAGVSQSPSNKVTEKGKDVELRCDPISGHTALYWYRQSLGQGLEFLIYFQGNSAPDKSGLPSDRFSAERTGGSVSTLTIQRTQQEDSAVYLCASSQLPRGPSFYGYTFGSGTRLTVV.

The J gene is TRBJ1-5, the V gene TRBV24-1; D remains ambiguous. Deletions cut 10 bases from V and 3 bases from J, with 21 bases between. The CDR3 length is 16 residues. The germline V gene encodes CDR1 KGHDR and CDR2 SFDVKD. The CDR3 protein is CATKNITGPINQPQHF. CDR3 sequence (DNA): TGTGCCACGAAAAATATCACCGGGCCAATCAATCAGCCCCAGCATTTT.

The gene calls are TRBV5-1 and TRBJ2-2; TRBD2 matches at 7 bases. The germline gives CDR1 SGHRS, CDR2 YFSETQ. J was trimmed by 1 base and V by 4 bases; bases with no gene match: 7. This CDR3 region has 16 residues. As DNA, the CDR3 is TGCGCCAGCAGCCCAATGGGCGGGAGGAACACCGGGGAGCTGTTTTTT. This codes for CASSPMGGRNTGELFF.

This sequence joins TRBV30 and TRBJ1-2; D is undetermined. This CDR3 region has 14 residues. CDR1 and CDR2 (germline): GTSNPN, SVGIG (reference sequence). V dropped 1 base and J dropped 2 bases, with 11 bases sitting between them. The CDR3 protein is CAWSGQVRNYGYTF. The CDR3, as DNA: TGTGCCTGGAGTGGACAAGTCAGAAACTATGGCTACACCTTC.

This clone was counted between two and nine times. The CDR3, as DNA: TGTGCCAGCAGTCCGCGCCCTAATGAGCAGTTCTTC. It encodes CASSPRPNEQFF. This chain joins TRBV6-5 and TRBJ2-1; D ambiguous. Trimming removed 5 bases from V and 7 bases from J, with 9 bases in between. The CDR3 spans 12 residues. Germline CDR1 MNHEY, CDR2 SVGAGI.

The chain recombines TRBV10-1 with TRBJ1-1; 8 bases agree with TRBD1. The CDR3 loop spans 13 amino acids. V lost 8 bases, J lost 4 bases, and 6 bases stayed unmatched. Germline CDR1 and CDR2: WNHNN and SYGVQD (reference sequence). CDR3 coding DNA: TGCGCCAGCCGGAAGGGGACAGGCACTGAAGCTTTCTTT. Amino acids: CASRKGTGTEAFF.

This clone was recorded a few times. The chain combines TRBV20-1 with TRBJ2-3; D gene unclear. Germline loops: CDR1 DFQATT, CDR2 SNEGSKA (reference sequence). Trimming pared 7 bases from V and 5 bases from J, leaving 10 bases between. The CDR3 sequence is 11 residues long. This CDR3 reads CSVAAEDTQYF. CDR3 bases: TGCAGTGTGGCGGCAGAAGATACGCAGTATTTT.

This clone was seen once. The chain uses TRBV28 and TRBJ1-6; TRBD1 matches 8 bases. CDR1 MDHEN and CDR2 SYDVKM come from the germline V gene. Trimming at V came to 3 bases and at J to 13 bases, leaving 5 bases not matched to a gene. The CDR3 is made up of 13 amino acids. The CDR3 region has the DNA TGTGCCAGCAGTTTGTACAGGGGGACGCCCCTCCACTTT. Translation: CASSLYRGTPLHF. The full variable domain, completed using reference TRBV28 and TRBJ1-6, is DVKVTQSSRYLVKRTGEKVFLECVQDMDHENMFWYRQDPGLGLRLIYFSYDVKMKEKGDIPEGYSVSREKKERFSLILESASTNQTSMYLCASSLYRGTPLHFGNGTRLTVT.

The chain has TRBV2 and TRBJ1-2; TRBD1 is a possible D gene (6 bases). Deletions cut 0 bases from V and 3 bases from J, with 11 bases between. This CDR3 comprises 15 residues. The germline V gene encodes CDR1 SNHLY and CDR2 FYNNEI. CDR3 sequence: CASSEAGGWDYGYTF. CDR3 in DNA: TGTGCCAGCAGTGAAGCGGGGGGCTGGGACTATGGCTACACCTTC.

The chain joins TRBV12-3 or TRBV12-4 to TRBJ2-3, with D perhaps TRBD2 (5 bases). The CDR3 contains 13 residues. V was trimmed by 4 bases and J by 1 base, leaving 6 bases between them. CDR3 residues: CASSYGGTDTQYF. In DNA, the CDR3 is TGTGCCAGCAGTTACGGGGGCACAGATACGCAGTATTTT.

This clone was detected once. The J gene is TRBJ2-1, the V gene TRBV7-9; 8 bases fit TRBD2. After removal of 6 bases from V and 6 bases from J, the junction contained 7 bases not matched to a gene. This CDR3 is 14 amino acids long. The germline V gene has CDR1 SEHNR and CDR2 FQNEAQ (reference sequence). CDR3 nucleotide sequence: TGTGCCAGCAGGCCCGGGACTAGGCTCAATGAGCAGTTCTTC. Translated, it gives CASRPGTRLNEQFF.

V usage is TRBV10-2 and J usage is TRBJ2-2, with a possible D match to TRBD2 (5 bases). V lost 4 bases and J 3 bases, leaving 9 bases between the germline ends. Germline CDR1 WSHSY, CDR2 SAAADI. This CDR3 spans 14 amino acids. The CDR3 is CASSATGDTGELFF. In nucleotides, the CDR3 is TGCGCCAGCAGTGCGACCGGGGACACCGGGGAGCTGTTTTTT.

V gene TRBV18 combines with J gene TRBJ2-5; 8 bases agree with TRBD2. Trimming at V came to 2 bases and at J to 5 bases, leaving 7 bases not matched to a gene. CDR3 size: 15 residues. Germline assignment: CDR1 KGHSH and CDR2 LQKENI. The CDR3 sequence is CASSPSGGLPETQYF. The CDR3 coding sequence is TGTGCCAGCTCACCAAGCGGGGGACTTCCGGAGACCCAGTACTTC. Full variable domain (remainder filled in from reference TRBV18 and TRBJ2-5): NAGVMQNPRHLVRRRGQEARLRCSPMKGHSHVYWYRQLPEEGLKFMVYLQKENIIDESGMPKERFSAEFPKEGPSILRIQQVVRGDSAAYFCASSPSGGLPETQYFGPGTRLLVL.